The 30 T cell receptor beta chains reported below all come from one sample, sequenced in a study of blood T cell repertoires in COVID-19 (dated by TCRdb to 2018 to 2021). Libraries were built with the immunoSEQ multiplex PCR assay. Imported from immuneACCESS, the table was reduced by TCRdb to in-frame sequences with V and J called. These copies leave out some clones; in studies compared against another copy, an unresolved V gene accounts for under half, and the cause of the remainder is not known. The sample records about 230,000 clones, less than 90% of which are singletons. Together, the top ten hold approximately 2.5% of the sample. Specimen: peripheral blood. These receptors originate from a woman between 70 and 85 years old with active or convalescent COVID-19.

This chain uses TRBV10-2 with TRBJ2-7, with 7 bases matching TRBD2. This CDR3 spans 16 amino acids. Germline CDR1 reads WSHSY; CDR2 reads SAAADI. V shed 5 bases and J 2 bases; nucleotides not matched to a gene: 12. The CDR3 sequence: CASSLWSTGLPYEQYF. The CDR3, as DNA: TGCGCCAGCAGTTTATGGAGTACGGGACTACCCTACGAGCAGTACTTC.

As regards this clone: The sample contains more than one DNA sequence encoding this CDR3. The genes are TRBV18 and TRBJ1-2; the D is unclear. Germline CDR1 reads KGHSH; CDR2 reads LQKENI. The CDR3 runs to 13 residues. The V end was cut by 2 bases, the J end by 2 bases, with 6 bases between. CDR3 amino acids: CASSPAVNYGYTF. Written as DNA, the CDR3 is TGTGCCAGCTCACCAGCGGTCAACTATGGCTACACCTTC. Using reference TRBV18 and TRBJ1-2 for the parts outside the CDR3, the full variable domain is NAGVMQNPRHLVRRRGQEARLRCSPMKGHSHVYWYRQLPEEGLKFMVYLQKENIIDESGMPKERFSAEFPKEGPSILRIQQVVRGDSAAYFCASSPAVNYGYTFGSGTRLTVV.

The rearrangement links TRBV5-1 to TRBJ2-3, with a weak D call TRBD1 (6 bases). Germline CDR1 is SGHRS and CDR2 is YFSETQ. Trimming cost V 4 bases and J 6 bases, with 15 bases left between them. The CDR3 contains 14 residues. CDR3 protein: CASSQDSMGDTQYF. The CDR3 DNA sequence: TGCGCCAGCAGCCAGGACAGCATGGGCGATACGCAGTATTTT.

The chain links TRBV4-1 to TRBJ1-6; D is unresolved. Germline-derived CDR1 and CDR2 are MGHRA and YSYEKL. The V and J ends lost 1 base and 5 bases respectively, with 9 bases between them. There are 15 residues in the CDR3. As DNA, the CDR3 is TGCGCCAGCAGCCAAGGCGGCAGAGATAATTCACCCCTCCACTTT. Its translation is CASSQGGRDNSPLHF.

This chain joins TRBV7-8 and TRBJ2-1; TRBD2 matches at 9 bases. With 2 bases clipped from V and 4 bases from J, the junction kept 3 bases outside the gene matches. CDR1 and CDR2 from the germline V gene are SGHVS and FQNEAQ. CDR3 length: 15 amino acids. This CDR3 is CASSLRTSAYNEQFF. CDR3 coding DNA: TGTGCCAGCAGCTTAAGGACTAGCGCTTACAATGAGCAGTTCTTC. Variable domain in full (rest from reference TRBV7-8 and TRBJ2-1): GAGVSQSPRYKVAKRGQDVALRCDPISGHVSLFWYQQALGQGPEFLTYFQNEAQLDKSGLPSDRFFAERPEGSVSTLKIQRTQQEDSAVYLCASSLRTSAYNEQFFGPGTRLTVL.

The V gene is TRBV7-6, the J gene TRBJ1-6; D possibly corresponds to TRBD1 (5 bases). Trimming cost V 5 bases and J 7 bases, with 15 bases left between them. CDR1 is SGHVS, CDR2 FNYEAQ, per germline. This CDR3 comprises 15 residues. DNA of the CDR3: TGTGCCAGCAGCCCCCTGGGGGGACGGAATTCACCCCTCCACTTT. This encodes CASSPLGGRNSPLHF. The whole variable domain, remainder taken from reference TRBV7-6 and TRBJ1-6, is GAGVSQSPRYKVTKRGQDVALRCDPISGHVSLYWYRQALGQGPEFLTYFNYEAQQDKSGLPNDRFSAERPEGSISTLTIQRTEQRDSAMYRCASSPLGGRNSPLHFGNGTRLTVT.

The chain combines TRBV19 with TRBJ2-5, with D hard to call. Trimming removed 5 bases from V and 5 bases from J, with 15 bases in between. There are 14 residues in the CDR3. CDR1 is LNHDA, CDR2 SQIVND, per germline (reference sequence). The CDR3 coding sequence is TGTGCCAGTAGTGTCTCCCAGGCACGGGAGACCCAGTACTTC. This translates into CASSVSQARETQYF.

The chain combines TRBV19 with TRBJ2-2; D is perhaps TRBD1 (6 bases). V was shortened by 3 bases and J by 4 bases, with 9 bases between the two germline ends. The germline V gene encodes CDR1 LNHDA and CDR2 SQIVND (reference sequence). CDR3 size: 14 residues. CDR3 coding DNA: TGTGCCAGTAGTATGACAGGCTCCACCGGGGAGCTGTTTTTT. It encodes CASSMTGSTGELFF.

The chain recombines TRBV6-5 with TRBJ1-3; D is undetermined. Trimming removed 0 bases at V and 4 bases at J, with 7 bases between. Germline values: CDR1 MNHEY, CDR2 SVGAGI. This CDR3 spans 14 amino acids. For the CDR3, the DNA is TGTGCCAGCAGTTACTCGAACGGGGGAAACACCATATATTTT. This translates into CASSYSNGGNTIYF.

The V and J genes are TRBV11-3 and TRBJ2-1; 12 bases align to TRBD2. Germline CDR1 is SGHNT and CDR2 is YENEEA. The V gene end was trimmed by 5 bases and the J gene end by 9 bases; junction bases not matched to a gene: 5. This CDR3 region has 14 residues. The CDR3 here is CASSLGLAGSEQFF. DNA of the CDR3: TGTGCCAGCAGCCTCGGACTAGCGGGGTCTGAGCAGTTCTTC.

The V and J genes are TRBV7-2 and TRBJ1-6; no firm D call. Deletions cut 3 bases from V and 8 bases from J, with 11 bases between. The CDR3 runs to 14 residues. CDR1 is SGHTA and CDR2 is FQGNSA in the germline V gene. CDR3 sequence reads: CASSFRRSDSPLHF. CDR3 DNA sequence: TGTGCCAGCAGCTTCCGCAGGTCCGATTCACCCCTCCACTTT. The full variable domain, in which reference TRBV7-2 and TRBJ1-6 provide the parts outside the CDR3, is GAGVSQSPSNKVTEKGKDVELRCDPISGHTALYWYRQSLGQGLEFLIYFQGNSAPDKSGLPSDRFSAERTGGSVSTLTIQRTQQEDSAVYLCASSFRRSDSPLHFGNGTRLTVT.

V usage is TRBV5-5 and J usage is TRBJ2-2, with D perhaps matching TRBD1 (6 bases). Trimming cost V 5 bases and J 3 bases, with 11 bases left between them. There are 14 residues in the CDR3. Per the germline V gene, CDR1 is SGHKS and CDR2 is YYEKEE (reference sequence). The CDR3 coding sequence is TGTGCCAGCAGTCCACAGGGCTACACCGGGGAGCTGTTTTTT. It is translated as CASSPQGYTGELFF.

CDR3 sequence: CASSPPSGGSYEQYF. The CDR3 nucleotides are TGTGCCAGCAGCCCCCCTAGCGGGGGATCCTACGAGCAGTACTTC. The chain uses TRBV5-4 and TRBJ2-7; TRBD2 agrees at 10 bases. V gave up 4 bases and J gave up 1 base; unmatched junction bases: 5. Per the germline V gene, CDR1 is SGHNT and CDR2 is YYREEE (reference sequence). CDR3 length equals 15 residues.

The chain links TRBV5-1 to TRBJ2-2, with TRBD2 matching 8 bases. In germline, CDR1 is SGHRS, CDR2 YFSETQ. Unmatched junction bases numbered 4, after V lost 2 bases and J lost 1 base. There are 16 residues in the CDR3. The CDR3 coding sequence is TGCGCCAGCAGCTTTGGGACTAGGGGGAACACCGGGGAGCTGTTTTTT. Its translation: CASSFGTRGNTGELFF.

The chain couples TRBV5-1 to TRBJ2-1, with D perhaps matching TRBD2 (6 bases). V lost 5 bases to trimming and J lost 7 bases, with 16 bases between them. This CDR3 is 14 amino acids long. The germline V gene encodes CDR1 SGHRS and CDR2 YFSETQ. CDR3 nucleotides: TGCGCCAGCAGGGGCCAGGCGGGGCTGAATGAGCAGTTCTTC. It codes for CASRGQAGLNEQFF.

The V gene is TRBV30, the J gene TRBJ1-2, with D hard to call. The V and J ends lost 0 bases and 4 bases respectively, with 6 bases between them. Germline V gene data show CDR1 as GTSNPN and CDR2 as SVGIG (reference sequence). This CDR3 has 12 amino acids. CDR3 protein: CAWSVVSYGYTF. The CDR3 DNA is TGTGCCTGGAGTGTAGTCAGCTATGGCTACACCTTC.

This chain joins TRBV19 and TRBJ1-6; 7 nucleotides match TRBD1. V lost 7 bases to trimming and J lost 7 bases; unmatched junction nucleotides: 4. Germline V gene data show CDR1 as LNHDA and CDR2 as SQIVND (reference sequence). The CDR3 is made up of 13 amino acids. CDR3 loop: CASTTRGNSPLHF. The CDR3 coding sequence is TGTGCCAGTACCACCAGGGGGAATTCACCCCTCCACTTT.

The chain uses TRBV6-4 and TRBJ2-7; TRBD1 matches 10 bases. The CDR3 totals 16 residues. Germline lookup yields CDR1 MRHNA and CDR2 SNTAGT. Unmatched junction bases numbered 10, after V lost 8 bases and J lost 0 bases. The CDR3 DNA reads TGTGCCAGCGGTCCCCCCGGGACAGGGGACTCCTACGAGCAGTACTTC. It translates to CASGPPGTGDSYEQYF.

This clone showed up just once. The rearrangement uses TRBV5-8 and TRBJ2-3; TRBD1 might be the D (6 bases). The CDR3 length is 15 residues. Trimming shortened V by 3 bases and J by 2 bases, and 13 bases separated the two germline ends. The germline V gene has CDR1 SGHTS and CDR2 YDEGEE. The CDR3 DNA sequence: TGTGCCAGCAGCTCCCCGGGACACCACACAGATACGCAGTATTTT. Its translation: CASSSPGHHTDTQYF.

This sequence joins TRBV9 and TRBJ2-1, with 10 bases matching TRBD2. This CDR3 is built from 16 residues. The J segment lost 7 bases and the V segment lost 3 bases, leaving 10 bases of the junction unmatched. CDR1 and CDR2 (germline): SGDLS, YYNGEE. DNA for the CDR3: TGTGCCAGCAGCGCCACCCAGGGACTAGCGAAAAATGAGCAGTTCTTC. Translation: CASSATQGLAKNEQFF.

The CDR3 sequence: CASSQVPVGEQYF. As DNA, the CDR3 is TGTGCCAGCAGCCAAGTTCCGGTCGGCGAGCAGTACTTC. The chain combines TRBV14 with TRBJ2-7; no firm D call. The CDR3 spans 13 residues. V was clipped by 1 base and J by 6 bases, with 10 bases between them. Germline V gene lookup returns CDR1 SGHDN and CDR2 FVKESK. Variable domain in full (rest from reference TRBV14 and TRBJ2-7): EAGVTQFPSHSVIEKGQTVTLRCDPISGHDNLYWYRRVMGKEIKFLLHFVKESKQDESGMPNNRFLAERTGGTYSTLKVQPAELEDSGVYFCASSQVPVGEQYFGPGTRLTVT.

Comment on this clone: This specimen includes other DNA sequences encoding the same CDR3. J is TRBJ2-1 and V is TRBV11-2; D might be TRBD2 (6 bases). Germline CDR1 is SGHAT and CDR2 is FQNNGV. V gave up 1 base and J gave up 3 bases, with 7 bases separating them. This CDR3 is built from 14 residues. CDR3 coding DNA: TGTGCCAGCAGCTTAGCGGGGGTCTACAATGAGCAGTTCTTC. This sequence encodes CASSLAGVYNEQFF.

CDR3 nucleotide sequence: TGTGCCAGCAGCTTGTTGCGGAATGAGCAGTTCTTC. This codes for CASSLLRNEQFF. The chain uses TRBV7-9 and TRBJ2-1; D remains ambiguous. The CDR3 spans 12 residues. The V gene's germline CDR1 is SEHNR and CDR2 FQNEAQ (reference sequence). Between the trimmed V and J ends, which lost 3 bases and 7 bases, there was a span of 7 bases.

This rearrangement joins TRBV19 to TRBJ1-2; the D gene is possibly TRBD1 (5 bases). V was pared by 3 bases and J by 4 bases, with 9 bases between. Germline V gene data show CDR1 as LNHDA and CDR2 as SQIVND (reference sequence). This CDR3 is built from 13 residues. The CDR3 nucleotides are TGTGCCAGTAGTATTAACAGGTCCTATGGCTACACCTTC. Translated: CASSINRSYGYTF.

The chain carries TRBV2 and TRBJ2-1; 10 nucleotides align to TRBD1. The CDR3 loop spans 14 amino acids. Germline loops: CDR1 SNHLY, CDR2 FYNNEI. V shed 1 base, J shed 7 bases, and the junction held 1 base outside the gene matches. The CDR3 is CASSEGQGANEQFF. In DNA, the CDR3 is TGTGCCAGCAGTGAAGGACAGGGGGCTAATGAGCAGTTCTTC.

This sequence joins TRBV18 and TRBJ2-1, with TRBD2 as a possible D gene (6 bases). Trimming removed 0 bases at V and 4 bases at J, with 13 bases between. This CDR3 region has 16 residues. CDR1 KGHSH and CDR2 LQKENI come from the germline V gene. The CDR3 loop is CASSPPGGPTYNEQFF. CDR3 sequence (DNA): TGTGCCAGCTCACCACCGGGGGGACCTACTTACAATGAGCAGTTCTTC. The full variable domain, rest sourced from reference TRBV18 and TRBJ2-1, is NAGVMQNPRHLVRRRGQEARLRCSPMKGHSHVYWYRQLPEEGLKFMVYLQKENIIDESGMPKERFSAEFPKEGPSILRIQQVVRGDSAAYFCASSPPGGPTYNEQFFGPGTRLTVL.

The chain carries TRBV6-5 and TRBJ2-7; 8 bases fit TRBD1. The trim removed 6 bases at V and 6 bases at J, leaving 10 bases unmatched. The CDR3 contains 14 residues. The germline V gene has CDR1 MNHEY and CDR2 SVGAGI. DNA of the CDR3: TGTGCCAGCAGAGACAGGGGACTCACTCGCGAGCAGTACTTC. Residues: CASRDRGLTREQYF.

The CDR3 here is CASSPGTGGDGYTF. As DNA, the CDR3 is TGTGCCAGCTCGCCCGGGACAGGGGGCGATGGCTACACCTTC. V usage is TRBV18 and J usage is TRBJ1-2, with 12 bases that match TRBD1. V dropped 6 bases and J dropped 6; count of bases not matched to a gene: 5. This CDR3 has 14 residues. Germline V gene lookup returns CDR1 KGHSH and CDR2 LQKENI.

The V and J genes are TRBV6-5 and TRBJ1-2; the match to TRBD1 covers 7 bases. J was trimmed by 8 bases and V by 6 bases; bases with no gene match: 9. Germline values: CDR1 MNHEY, CDR2 SVGAGI. This CDR3 is built from 13 residues. This chain's CDR3 is CASRRQGSEGYTF. CDR3 nucleotide sequence: TGTGCCAGCAGAAGACAGGGCTCGGAGGGCTACACCTTC.

In its sample, this clone was seen a few times. A junction end diverges from the germline sequence, so it may reflect a read error. The chain has TRBV19 and TRBJ1-2; tentatively, D is TRBD1 (5 bases). The CDR3 is 16 residues long. Looked up from germline, CDR1 is LNHDA and CDR2 is SQIVND (reference sequence). CDR3 sequence: CASSIGAGPSLSGYTF. The CDR3 nucleotides read TGTGCCAGTAGCATAGGAGCGGGGCCCTCTCTGAGTGGCTACACCTTC. Full variable domain (outside the CDR3, taken from reference TRBV19 and TRBJ1-2): DGGITQSPKYLFRKEGQNVTLSCEQNLNHDAMYWYRQDPGQGLRLIYYSQIVNDFQKGDIAEGYSVSREKKESFPLTVTSAQKNPTAFYLCASSIGAGPSLSGYTFGSGTRLTVV.